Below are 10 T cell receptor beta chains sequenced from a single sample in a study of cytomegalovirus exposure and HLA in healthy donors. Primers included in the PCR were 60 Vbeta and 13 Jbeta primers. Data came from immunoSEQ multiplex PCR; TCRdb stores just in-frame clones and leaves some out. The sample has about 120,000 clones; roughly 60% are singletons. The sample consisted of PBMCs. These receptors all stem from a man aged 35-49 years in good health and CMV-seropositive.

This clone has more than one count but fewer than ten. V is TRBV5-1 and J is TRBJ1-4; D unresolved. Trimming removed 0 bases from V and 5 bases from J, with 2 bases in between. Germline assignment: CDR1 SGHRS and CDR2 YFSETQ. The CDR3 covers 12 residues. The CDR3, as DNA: TGCGCCAGCAGCTTGGCAAATGAAAAACTGTTTTTT. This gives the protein CASSLANEKLFF.

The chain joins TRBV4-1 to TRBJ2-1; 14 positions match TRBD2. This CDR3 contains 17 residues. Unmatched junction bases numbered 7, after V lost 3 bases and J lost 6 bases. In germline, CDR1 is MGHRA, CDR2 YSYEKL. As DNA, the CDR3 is TGCGCCAGCAGCCAGGGCCGGGGGACTAGCGGGAGCAATGAGCAGTTCTTC. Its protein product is CASSQGRGTSGSNEQFF.

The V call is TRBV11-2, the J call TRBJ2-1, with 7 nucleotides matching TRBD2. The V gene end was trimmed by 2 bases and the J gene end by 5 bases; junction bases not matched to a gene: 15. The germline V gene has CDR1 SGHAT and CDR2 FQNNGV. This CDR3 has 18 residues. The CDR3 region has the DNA TGTGCCAGCAGCTTACGCCCTTCTAGCGGACGACCCGACAATGAGCAGTTCTTC. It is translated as CASSLRPSSGRPDNEQFF.

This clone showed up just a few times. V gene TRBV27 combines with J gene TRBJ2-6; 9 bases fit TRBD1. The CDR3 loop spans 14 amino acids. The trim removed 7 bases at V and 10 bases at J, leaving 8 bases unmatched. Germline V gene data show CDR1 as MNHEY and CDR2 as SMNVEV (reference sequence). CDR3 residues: CASKKTGTGNVLTF. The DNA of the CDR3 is TGTGCCAGCAAAAAAACCGGGACAGGGAACGTCCTGACTTTC. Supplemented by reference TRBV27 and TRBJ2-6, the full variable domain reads EAQVTQNPRYLITVTGKKLTVTCSQNMNHEYMSWYRQDPGLGLRQIYYSMNVEVTDKGDVPEGYKVSRKEKRNFPLILESPSPNQTSLYFCASKKTGTGNVLTFGAGSRLTVL.

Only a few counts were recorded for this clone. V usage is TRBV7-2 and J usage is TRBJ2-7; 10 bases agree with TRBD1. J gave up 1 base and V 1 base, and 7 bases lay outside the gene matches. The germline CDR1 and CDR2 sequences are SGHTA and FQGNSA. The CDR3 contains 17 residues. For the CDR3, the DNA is TGTGCCAGCAGCTTAGTGGGGGGACAGGGGCCTTCCTACGAGCAGTACTTC. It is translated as CASSLVGGQGPSYEQYF.

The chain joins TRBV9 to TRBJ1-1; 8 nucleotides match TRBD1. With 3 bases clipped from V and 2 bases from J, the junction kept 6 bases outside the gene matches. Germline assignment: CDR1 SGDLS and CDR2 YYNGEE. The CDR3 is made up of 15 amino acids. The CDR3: CASSGRQGINTEAFF. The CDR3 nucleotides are TGTGCCAGCAGCGGACGACAGGGGATTAACACTGAAGCTTTCTTT.

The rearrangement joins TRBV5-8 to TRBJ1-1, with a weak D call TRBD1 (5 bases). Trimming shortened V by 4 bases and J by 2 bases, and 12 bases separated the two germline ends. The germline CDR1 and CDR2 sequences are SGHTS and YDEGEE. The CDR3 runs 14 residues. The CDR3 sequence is CASSGQSYNTEAFF. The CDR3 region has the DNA TGTGCCAGCAGCGGACAAAGCTACAACACTGAAGCTTTCTTT. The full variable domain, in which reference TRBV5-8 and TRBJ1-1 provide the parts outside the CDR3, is EAGVTQSPTHLIKTRGQQATLRCSPISGHTSVYWYQQALGLGLQFLLWYDEGEERNRGNFPPRFSGRQFPNYSSELNVNALELEDSALYLCASSGQSYNTEAFFGQGTRLTVV.

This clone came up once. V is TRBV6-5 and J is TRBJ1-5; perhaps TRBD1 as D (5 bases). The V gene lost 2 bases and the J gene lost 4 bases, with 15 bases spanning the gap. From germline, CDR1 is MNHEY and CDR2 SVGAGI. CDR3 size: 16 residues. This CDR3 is CASSYGPGEGNQPQHF. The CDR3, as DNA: TGTGCCAGCAGTTACGGGCCGGGGGAAGGGAATCAGCCCCAGCATTTT.

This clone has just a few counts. In DNA, the CDR3 is TGTGCCAGTAGTATGACTAGCGGATCCCTCTACCACTACGAGCAGTACTTC. It is translated as CASSMTSGSLYHYEQYF. V usage is TRBV19 and J usage is TRBJ2-7; 9 positions match TRBD2. CDR1 LNHDA and CDR2 SQIVND come from the germline V gene (reference sequence). V shed 3 bases and J 3 bases; nucleotides not matched to a gene: 12. The CDR3 is made up of 17 amino acids.

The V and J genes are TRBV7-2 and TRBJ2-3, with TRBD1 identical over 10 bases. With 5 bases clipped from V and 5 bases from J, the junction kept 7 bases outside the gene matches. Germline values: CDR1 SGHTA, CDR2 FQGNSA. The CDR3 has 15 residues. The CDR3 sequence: CASSPGTGVLDTQYF. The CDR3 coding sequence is TGTGCCAGCAGCCCCGGGACAGGGGTTTTAGATACGCAGTATTTT.